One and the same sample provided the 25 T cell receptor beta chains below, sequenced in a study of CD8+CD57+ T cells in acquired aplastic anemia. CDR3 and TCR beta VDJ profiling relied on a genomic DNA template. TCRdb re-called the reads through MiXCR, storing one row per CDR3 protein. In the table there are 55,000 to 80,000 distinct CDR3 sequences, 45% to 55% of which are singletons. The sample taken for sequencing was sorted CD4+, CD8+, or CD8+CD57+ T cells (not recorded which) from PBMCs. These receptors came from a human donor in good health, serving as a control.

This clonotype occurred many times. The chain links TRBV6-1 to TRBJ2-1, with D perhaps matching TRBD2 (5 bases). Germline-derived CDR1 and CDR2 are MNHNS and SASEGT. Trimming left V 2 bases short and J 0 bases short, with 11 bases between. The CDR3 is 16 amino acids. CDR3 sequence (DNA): TGTGCCAGCAGTGAATTGAGAGGGAGCTCCTACAATGAGCAGTTCTTC. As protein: CASSELRGSSYNEQFF.

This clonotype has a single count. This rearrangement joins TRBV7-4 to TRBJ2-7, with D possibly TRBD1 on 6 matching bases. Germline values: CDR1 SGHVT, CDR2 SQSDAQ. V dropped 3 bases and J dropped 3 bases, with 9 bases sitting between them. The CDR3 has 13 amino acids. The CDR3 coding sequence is TGTGCCAGCAGCTTGGACAGAAACTACGAGCAGTACTTC. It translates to CASSLDRNYEQYF.

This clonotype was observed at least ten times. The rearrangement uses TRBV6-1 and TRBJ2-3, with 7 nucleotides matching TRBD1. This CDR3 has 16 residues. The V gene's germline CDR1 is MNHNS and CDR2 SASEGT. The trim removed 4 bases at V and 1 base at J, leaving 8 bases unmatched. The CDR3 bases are TGTGCCAGCAGTGGTCGAGGGGGCTCCGGCACAGATACGCAGTATTTT. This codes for CASSGRGGSGTDTQYF.

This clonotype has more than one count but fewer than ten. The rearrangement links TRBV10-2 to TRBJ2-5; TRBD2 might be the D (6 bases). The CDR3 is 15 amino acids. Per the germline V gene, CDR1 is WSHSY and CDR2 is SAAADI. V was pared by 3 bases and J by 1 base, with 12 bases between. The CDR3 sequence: CASSDDGGRQETQYF. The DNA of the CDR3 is TGCGCCAGCAGTGACGACGGGGGACGCCAAGAGACCCAGTACTTC.

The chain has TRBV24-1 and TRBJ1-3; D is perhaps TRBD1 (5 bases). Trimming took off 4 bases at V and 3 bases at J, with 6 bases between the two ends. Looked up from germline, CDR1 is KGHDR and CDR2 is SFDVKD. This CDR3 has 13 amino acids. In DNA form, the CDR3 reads TGTGCCACCAGTGAAAGGGGTGGAAACACCATATATTTT. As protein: CATSERGGNTIYF.

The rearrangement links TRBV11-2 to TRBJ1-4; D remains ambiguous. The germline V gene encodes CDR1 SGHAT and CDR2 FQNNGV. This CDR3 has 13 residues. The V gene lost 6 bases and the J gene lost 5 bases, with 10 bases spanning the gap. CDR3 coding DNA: TGTGCCAGCAGTTGGTACCGCAATGAAAAACTGTTTTTT. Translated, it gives CASSWYRNEKLFF.

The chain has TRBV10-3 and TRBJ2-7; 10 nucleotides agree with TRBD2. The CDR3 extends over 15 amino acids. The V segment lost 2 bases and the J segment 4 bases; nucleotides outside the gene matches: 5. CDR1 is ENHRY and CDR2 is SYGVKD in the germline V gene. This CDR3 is CAISEGLAGAYEQYF. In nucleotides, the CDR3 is TGTGCCATCAGTGAGGGTCTAGCGGGGGCTTACGAGCAGTACTTC.

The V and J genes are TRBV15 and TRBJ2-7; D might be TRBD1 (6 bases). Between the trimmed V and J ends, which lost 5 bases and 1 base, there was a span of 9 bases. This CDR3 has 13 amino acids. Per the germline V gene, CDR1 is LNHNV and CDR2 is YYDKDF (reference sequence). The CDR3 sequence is CATSVGQSYEQYF. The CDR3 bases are TGTGCCACCAGCGTCGGACAGTCCTACGAGCAGTACTTC.

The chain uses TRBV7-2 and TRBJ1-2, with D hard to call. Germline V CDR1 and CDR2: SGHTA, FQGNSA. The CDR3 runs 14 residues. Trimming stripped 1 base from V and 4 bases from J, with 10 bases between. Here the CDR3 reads CASSLGQAFYGYTF. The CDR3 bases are TGTGCCAGCAGCTTAGGGCAGGCCTTCTATGGCTACACCTTC.

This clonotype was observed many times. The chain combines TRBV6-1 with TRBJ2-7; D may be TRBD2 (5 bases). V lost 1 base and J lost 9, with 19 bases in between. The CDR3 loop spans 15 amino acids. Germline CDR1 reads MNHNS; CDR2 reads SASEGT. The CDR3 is CASSEVLLDLRGQYF. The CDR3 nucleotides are TGTGCCAGCAGTGAAGTCTTACTAGACTTACGAGGGCAGTACTTC.

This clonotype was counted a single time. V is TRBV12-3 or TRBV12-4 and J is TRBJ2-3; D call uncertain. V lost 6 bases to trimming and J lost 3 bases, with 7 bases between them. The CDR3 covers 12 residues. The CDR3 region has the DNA TGTGCCAGCAGGGGCCAGACAGATACGCAGTATTTT. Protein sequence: CASRGQTDTQYF.

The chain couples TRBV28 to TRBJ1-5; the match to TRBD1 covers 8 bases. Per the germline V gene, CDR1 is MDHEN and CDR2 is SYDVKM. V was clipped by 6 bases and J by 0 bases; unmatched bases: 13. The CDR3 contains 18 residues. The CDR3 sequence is CASRISGTGPYSNQPQHF. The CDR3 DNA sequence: TGTGCCAGCAGGATCTCCGGGACAGGCCCTTATAGCAATCAGCCCCAGCATTTT. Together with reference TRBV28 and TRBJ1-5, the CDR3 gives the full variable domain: DVKVTQSSRYLVKRTGEKVFLECVQDMDHENMFWYRQDPGLGLRLIYFSYDVKMKEKGDIPEGYSVSREKKERFSLILESASTNQTSMYLCASRISGTGPYSNQPQHFGDGTRLSIL.

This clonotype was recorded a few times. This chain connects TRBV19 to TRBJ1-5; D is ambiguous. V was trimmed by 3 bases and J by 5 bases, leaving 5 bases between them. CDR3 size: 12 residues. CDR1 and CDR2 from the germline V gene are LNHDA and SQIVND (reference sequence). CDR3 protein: CASSILYQPQHF. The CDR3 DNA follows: TGTGCCAGTAGTATCCTCTATCAGCCCCAGCATTTT.

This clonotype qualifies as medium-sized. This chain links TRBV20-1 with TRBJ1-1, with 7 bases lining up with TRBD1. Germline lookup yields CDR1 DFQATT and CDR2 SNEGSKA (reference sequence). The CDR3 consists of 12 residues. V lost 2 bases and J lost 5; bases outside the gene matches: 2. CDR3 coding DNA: TGCAGTGCTAGACAGGGGGATACTGAAGCTTTCTTT. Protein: CSARQGDTEAFF.

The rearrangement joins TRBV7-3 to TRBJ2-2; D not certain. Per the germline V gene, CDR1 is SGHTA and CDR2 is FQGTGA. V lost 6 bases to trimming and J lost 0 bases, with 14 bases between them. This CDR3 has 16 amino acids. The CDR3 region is CASSPTMGTNTGELFF. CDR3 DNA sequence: TGTGCCAGCAGTCCTACCATGGGGACGAACACCGGGGAGCTGTTTTTT.

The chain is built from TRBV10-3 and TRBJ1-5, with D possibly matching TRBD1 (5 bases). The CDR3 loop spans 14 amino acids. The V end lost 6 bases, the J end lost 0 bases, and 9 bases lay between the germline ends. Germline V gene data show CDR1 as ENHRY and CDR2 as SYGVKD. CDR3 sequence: CAISLGDSNQPQHF. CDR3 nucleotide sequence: TGTGCCATCAGCCTGGGGGATAGCAATCAGCCCCAGCATTTT.

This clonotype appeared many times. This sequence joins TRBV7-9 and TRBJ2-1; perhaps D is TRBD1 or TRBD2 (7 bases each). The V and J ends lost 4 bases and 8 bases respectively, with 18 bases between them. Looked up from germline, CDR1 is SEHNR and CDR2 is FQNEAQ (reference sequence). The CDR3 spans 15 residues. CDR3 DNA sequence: TGTGCCAGCAGCTCCAGGGGGAGCGGGACAGATGAGCAGTTCTTC. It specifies CASSSRGSGTDEQFF.

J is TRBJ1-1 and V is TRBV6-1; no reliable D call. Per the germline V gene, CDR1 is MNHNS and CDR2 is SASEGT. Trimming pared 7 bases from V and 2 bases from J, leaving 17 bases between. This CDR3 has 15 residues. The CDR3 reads CASTRYLRPNTEAFF. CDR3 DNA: TGTGCCAGCACCAGATACCTCAGACCCAACACTGAAGCTTTCTTT.

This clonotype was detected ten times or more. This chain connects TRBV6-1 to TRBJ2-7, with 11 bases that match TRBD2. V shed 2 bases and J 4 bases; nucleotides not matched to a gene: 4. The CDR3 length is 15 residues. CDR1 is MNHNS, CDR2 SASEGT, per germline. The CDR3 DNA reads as TGTGCCAGCAGTGAACTAGCGGGGGGCCCTTACGAGCAGTACTTC. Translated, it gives CASSELAGGPYEQYF.

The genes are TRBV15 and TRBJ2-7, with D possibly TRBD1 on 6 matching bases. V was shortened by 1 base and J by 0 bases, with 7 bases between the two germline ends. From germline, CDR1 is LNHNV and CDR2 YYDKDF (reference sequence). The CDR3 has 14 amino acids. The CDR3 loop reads CATSRAGDSYEQYF. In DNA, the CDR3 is TGTGCCACCAGCAGAGCAGGGGACTCCTACGAGCAGTACTTC.

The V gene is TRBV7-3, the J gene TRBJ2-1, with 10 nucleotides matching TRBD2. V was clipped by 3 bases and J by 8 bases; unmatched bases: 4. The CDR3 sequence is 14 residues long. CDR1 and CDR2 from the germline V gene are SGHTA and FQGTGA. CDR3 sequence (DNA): TGTGCCAGCAGCTTCCTAGCGGGGGCGTATGAGCAGTTCTTC. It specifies CASSFLAGAYEQFF.

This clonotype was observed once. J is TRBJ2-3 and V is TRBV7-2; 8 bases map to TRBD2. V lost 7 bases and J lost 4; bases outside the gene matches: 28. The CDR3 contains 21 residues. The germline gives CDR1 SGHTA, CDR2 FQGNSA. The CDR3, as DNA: TGTGCCAGCAATTTAAGGGGAGAAGCGGGGGCCCCATGGGTGCCGGCAGATACGCAGTATTTT. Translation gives CASNLRGEAGAPWVPADTQYF.

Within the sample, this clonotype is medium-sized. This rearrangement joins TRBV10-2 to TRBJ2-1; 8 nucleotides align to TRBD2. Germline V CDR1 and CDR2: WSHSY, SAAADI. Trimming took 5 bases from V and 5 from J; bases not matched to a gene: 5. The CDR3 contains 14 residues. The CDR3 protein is CASSPGLGHNEQFF. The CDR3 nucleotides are TGCGCCAGCAGTCCGGGACTAGGTCACAATGAGCAGTTCTTC.

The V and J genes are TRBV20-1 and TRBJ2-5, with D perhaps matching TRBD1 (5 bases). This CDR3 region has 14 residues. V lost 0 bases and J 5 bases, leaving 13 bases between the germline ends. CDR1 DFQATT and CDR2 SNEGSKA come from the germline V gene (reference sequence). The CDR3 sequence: CSARDRRVSETQYF. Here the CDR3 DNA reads TGCAGTGCTAGAGATCGCAGGGTGAGCGAGACCCAGTACTTC.

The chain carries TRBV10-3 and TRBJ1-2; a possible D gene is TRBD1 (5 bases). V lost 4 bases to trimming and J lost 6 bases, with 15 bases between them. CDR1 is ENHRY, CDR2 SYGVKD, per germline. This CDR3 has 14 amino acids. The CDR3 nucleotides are TGTGCCATCAGTGGGGCAGGGCGAGGCAATGGCTACACCTTC. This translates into CAISGAGRGNGYTF.